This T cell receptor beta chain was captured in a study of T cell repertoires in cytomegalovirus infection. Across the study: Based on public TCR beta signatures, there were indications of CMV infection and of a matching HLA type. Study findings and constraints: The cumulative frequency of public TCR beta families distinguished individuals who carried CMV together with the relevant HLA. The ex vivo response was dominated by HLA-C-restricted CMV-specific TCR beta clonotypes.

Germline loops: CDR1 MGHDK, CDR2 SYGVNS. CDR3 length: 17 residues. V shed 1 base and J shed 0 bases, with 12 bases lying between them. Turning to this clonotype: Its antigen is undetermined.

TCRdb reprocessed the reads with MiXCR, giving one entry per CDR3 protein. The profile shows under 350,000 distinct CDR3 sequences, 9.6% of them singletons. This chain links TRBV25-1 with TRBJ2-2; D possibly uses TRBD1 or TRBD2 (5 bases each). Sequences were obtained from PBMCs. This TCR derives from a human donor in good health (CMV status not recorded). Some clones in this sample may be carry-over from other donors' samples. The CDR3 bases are TGTGCCAGCAGTGAATTGAGGGCGGACACGAACACCGGGGAGCTGTTTTTT. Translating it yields CASSELRADTNTGELFF. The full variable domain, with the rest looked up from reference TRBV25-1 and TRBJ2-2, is EADIYQTPRYLVIGTGKKITLECSQTMGHDKMYWYQQDPGMELHLIHYSYGVNSTEKGDLSSESTVSRIRTEHFPLTLESARPSHTSQYLCASSELRADTNTGELFFGEGSRLTVL.